This passage covers 20 T cell receptor beta chains from one sample sequenced in a study of Ad26.COV2.S vaccination and SARS-CoV-2 variants. Sequenced by immunoSEQ multiplex PCR; TCRdb stores in-frame clones only, minus some. The sample contains fewer than 500,000 clones, 75% to 90% of which appear only once. Treatment reported: some 19 received Ad26.COV2.S at low or high dose, single or two shots; about 5 received placebo; per-sample allocation not given. Day 63 after the first injection of vaccine or placebo was the sampling time. This sample comprised peripheral blood, obtained in a trial of Ad26.COV2.S vaccine versus placebo. Receptors were obtained from a person aged 18-60 years who received the Ad26.COV2.S COVID-19 vaccine or a placebo.

V usage is TRBV23-1 and J usage is TRBJ2-4; 10 positions agree with TRBD2. TRBV23-1 is designated an ORF whose function remains uncertain. This CDR3 comprises 16 residues. The V gene end was trimmed by 6 bases and the J gene end by 7 bases; junction bases not matched to a gene: 12. CDR3 loop: CASRLGRAGGKNIQYF. The CDR3 DNA reads TGCGCCAGCAGGCTGGGGCGAGCGGGGGGGAAGAACATTCAGTACTTC.

The chain combines TRBV5-1 with TRBJ2-6; 16 nucleotides line up with TRBD2. CDR3 size: 20 residues. CDR1 SGHRS and CDR2 YFSETQ come from the germline V gene. V trimming: 4 bases; J trimming: 0 bases; junction bases outside the gene matches: 7. This CDR3 reads CASSLGTSGGAGSGANVLTF. DNA for the CDR3: TGCGCCAGCAGCCTAGGGACTAGCGGGGGGGCCGGCTCTGGGGCCAACGTCCTGACTTTC. Based on the CDR3 plus reference TRBV5-1 and TRBJ2-6, the full variable domain is KAGVTQTPRYLIKTRGQQVTLSCSPISGHRSVSWYQQTPGQGLQFLFEYFSETQRNKGNFPGRFSGRQFSNSRSEMNVSTLELGDSALYLCASSLGTSGGAGSGANVLTFGAGSRLTVL.

The rearrangement uses TRBV27 and TRBJ1-6; 7 positions match TRBD1. V shed 5 bases and J 9 bases; nucleotides not matched to a gene: 10. CDR1 and CDR2 (germline): MNHEY, SMNVEV (reference sequence). The CDR3 is 15 amino acids. CDR3 nucleotides: TGTGCCAGCAGTCCTTGGACAGGTTCAGGTTCACCCCTCCACTTT. It translates to CASSPWTGSGSPLHF.

This chain links TRBV7-9 with TRBJ2-1, with 7 bases identical to TRBD1. The CDR3 spans 14 residues. After removal of 1 base from V and 5 bases from J, the junction contained 2 bases not matched to a gene. The germline CDR1 and CDR2 sequences are SEHNR and FQNEAQ (reference sequence). CDR3 sequence: CASSLERGHNEQFF. The CDR3 DNA sequence: TGTGCCAGCAGCTTAGAAAGGGGGCACAATGAGCAGTTCTTC.

Only one count was recorded for this clone. V and J are TRBV30 and TRBJ2-5, with D perhaps matching TRBD1 (5 bases). The germline CDR1 and CDR2 sequences are GTSNPN and SVGIG (reference sequence). The CDR3 totals 13 residues. V gave up 2 bases and J gave up 1 base, with 8 bases separating them. CDR3 loop: CAWSTTVQETQYF. The CDR3 DNA sequence: TGTGCCTGGAGTACGACAGTCCAAGAGACCCAGTACTTC.

V gene TRBV14 combines with J gene TRBJ2-1; D remains unclear. V was clipped by 0 bases and J by 4 bases, with 10 bases between them. Germline V gene sequence: CDR1 SGHDN, CDR2 FVKESK. This CDR3 region has 15 residues. Here the CDR3 reads CASSQDTNWYNEQFF. In DNA form, the CDR3 reads TGTGCCAGCAGCCAAGACACAAATTGGTACAATGAGCAGTTCTTC. Looking up the rest from reference TRBV14 and TRBJ2-1 gives the full variable domain: EAGVTQFPSHSVIEKGQTVTLRCDPISGHDNLYWYRRVMGKEIKFLLHFVKESKQDESGMPNNRFLAERTGGTYSTLKVQPAELEDSGVYFCASSQDTNWYNEQFFGPGTRLTVL.

The CDR3 is CASDSWNTEAFF. For the CDR3, the DNA is TGTGCCAGCGACTCTTGGAACACTGAAGCTTTCTTT. The J gene is TRBJ1-1, the V gene TRBV2; D unclear. This CDR3 is built from 12 residues. V was clipped by 8 bases and J by 1 base, with 8 bases between them. CDR1 is SNHLY, CDR2 FYNNEI, per germline.

The rearrangement uses TRBV5-1 and TRBJ2-7, with 14 bases matching TRBD2. Germline CDR1 reads SGHRS; CDR2 reads YFSETQ. Losses at the gene ends were 4 bases for V and 3 bases for J; bases not matched to a gene: 12. The CDR3 contains 18 residues. This CDR3 reads CASSPQKGTSGGVYEQYF. CDR3 DNA sequence: TGCGCCAGCAGCCCACAAAAGGGGACTAGCGGGGGCGTCTACGAGCAGTACTTC.

The genes are TRBV10-3 and TRBJ2-2; a weak D match, TRBD1 (6 bases). This CDR3 region has 18 residues. Trimming removed 0 bases from V and 2 bases from J, with 16 bases in between. Germline-derived CDR1 and CDR2 are ENHRY and SYGVKD. The CDR3 is CAISESMTGHKNTGELFF. The CDR3 DNA reads TGTGCCATCAGTGAGTCGATGACGGGACATAAAAACACCGGGGAGCTGTTTTTT.

This clone occurred a few times. This chain connects TRBV4-2 to TRBJ1-6; D is unclear. This CDR3 comprises 14 residues. V lost 4 bases and J 7 bases, leaving 11 bases between the germline ends. CDR1 and CDR2 (germline): LGHNA, YNFKEQ. The CDR3 here is CASSLEGGNSPLHF. The CDR3 DNA reads as TGTGCCAGCAGCCTAGAGGGTGGGAATTCACCCCTCCACTTT.

This chain links TRBV21-1 with TRBJ2-1; TRBD1, the table's D call, lacks a check against the DNA. TRBV21-1 is shown as a pseudogene. The CDR3 runs to 14 residues. The chain's CDR3 is CASSDLTNFPAQFF. The CDR3, as DNA: TGTGCCAGCAGCGATCTGACAAACTTCCCAGCCCAGTTCTTC.

The rearrangement links TRBV9 to TRBJ2-1; 12 bases align to TRBD2. J was trimmed by 6 bases and V by 4 bases; bases with no gene match: 5. CDR1 and CDR2 (germline): SGDLS, YYNGEE. This CDR3 comprises 15 residues. The CDR3 nucleotides read TGTGCCAGCAGCTTAAGACTAGCGGGAGCCAATGAGCAGTTCTTC. Translation gives CASSLRLAGANEQFF. Full variable domain (missing parts from reference TRBV9 and TRBJ2-1): DSGVTQTPKHLITATGQRVTLRCSPRSGDLSVYWYQQSLDQGLQFLIQYYNGEERAKGNILERFSAQQFPDLHSELNLSSLELGDSALYFCASSLRLAGANEQFFGPGTRLTVL.

Only a few counts were recorded for this clone. The rearrangement joins TRBV29-1 to TRBJ1-4, with D maybe TRBD1 (5 bases). The CDR3 length is 13 residues. Germline assignment: CDR1 SQVTM and CDR2 ANQGSEA. The V end was cut by 4 bases, the J end by 4 bases, with 10 bases between. The CDR3 protein is CSVAQGGNEKLFF. DNA of the CDR3: TGCAGCGTTGCTCAGGGAGGTAATGAAAAACTGTTTTTT. Drawing the rest from reference TRBV29-1 and TRBJ1-4, the complete variable domain is SAVISQKPSRDICQRGTSLTIQCQVDSQVTMMFWYRQQPGQSLTLIATANQGSEATYESGFVIDKFPISRPNLTFSTLTVSNMSPEDSSIYLCSVAQGGNEKLFFGSGTQLSVL.

This chain connects TRBV28 to TRBJ2-7, with D unclear. This CDR3 contains 11 residues. Germline V gene lookup returns CDR1 MDHEN and CDR2 SYDVKM. V lost 5 bases and J lost 2, with 4 bases in between. The CDR3 nucleotides read TGTGCCAGCAGTAATGCCTACGAGCAGTACTTC. Residues: CASSNAYEQYF.

The chain links TRBV5-4 to TRBJ1-1; the D is unclear. CDR3 length equals 13 residues. V was trimmed by 4 bases and J by 0 bases, leaving 7 bases between them. CDR1 is SGHNT, CDR2 YYREEE, per germline (reference sequence). The CDR3 DNA follows: TGTGCCAGCAGCCAAACAGTGAACACTGAAGCTTTCTTT. Encoded protein: CASSQTVNTEAFF. Together with reference TRBV5-4 and TRBJ1-1, the CDR3 gives the full variable domain: ETGVTQSPTHLIKTRGQQVTLRCSSQSGHNTVSWYQQALGQGPQFIFQYYREEENGRGNFPPRFSGLQFPNYSSELNVNALELDDSALYLCASSQTVNTEAFFGQGTRLTVV.

This clone was counted once. The chain links TRBV11-3 to TRBJ2-7, with TRBD1 as a possible D gene (6 bases). Trimming stripped 6 bases from V and 0 bases from J, with 27 bases between. CDR1 and CDR2 (germline): SGHNT, YENEEA. The CDR3 consists of 19 residues. DNA of the CDR3: TGTGCCAGCAGATCCCGCCGGGGCAGGGGCTCCTCAATCTCCTACGAGCAGTACTTC. Residues: CASRSRRGRGSSISYEQYF.

The gene calls are TRBV5-6 and TRBJ1-5; 7 nucleotides match TRBD1. This CDR3 contains 14 residues. Unmatched junction bases numbered 4, after V lost 2 bases and J lost 5 bases. Germline V lookup: CDR1 SGHDT, CDR2 YYEEEE. In DNA, the CDR3 is TGTGCCAGCAGCTTTTGGGACAGTTATCAGCCCCAGCATTTT. This sequence encodes CASSFWDSYQPQHF.

As for this clone: The junction departs from the called germline gene at one end, perhaps through a read error. This chain uses TRBV5-1 with TRBJ1-1, with a weak D call TRBD1 (5 bases). Germline CDR1 SGHRS, CDR2 YFSETQ. CDR3 size: 13 residues. The chain's CDR3 is CASSDGGAGRPFF. Written as DNA, the CDR3 is TGCGCCAGCAGCGATGGAGGGGCAGGTCGCCCTTTTTTT.

The gene calls are TRBV11-2 and TRBJ2-6; D is ambiguous. This CDR3 contains 17 residues. V was shortened by 2 bases and J by 0 bases, with 11 bases between the two germline ends. Germline lookup yields CDR1 SGHAT and CDR2 FQNNGV. As DNA, the CDR3 is TGTGCCAGCAGCTTATTAACACAAGTCTCTGGGGCCAACGTCCTGACTTTC. It encodes CASSLLTQVSGANVLTF.

This clone showed up just a few times. The chain carries TRBV12-3 or TRBV12-4 and TRBJ1-2; D uncertain. This CDR3 region has 12 residues. The germline V and J ends were trimmed by 1 base and 8 bases, with 8 bases remaining between them. CDR3 bases: TGTGCCAGCAGTTTAGGGGCAGTAGGCTACACCTTC. This translates into CASSLGAVGYTF.